These 6 T cell receptor beta chains were sequenced from one sample in a study of control samples from healthy donors and cancer patients. The method was immunoSEQ multiplex PCR; TCRdb's version includes in-frame clones alone and lacks a portion of them. Of about 52,000 clones listed, 85% to 95% are singletons. The sample was blood. The receptors come from a man aged 25 to 40 in good health.

The chain carries TRBV11-2 and TRBJ2-5; D ambiguous. CDR1 and CDR2 from the germline V gene are SGHAT and FQNNGV. The CDR3 is 15 residues long. Trimming left V 5 bases short and J 2 bases short, with 15 bases between. The CDR3 sequence is CASSGDLKEQETQYF. In nucleotides, the CDR3 is TGTGCCAGCAGCGGGGATTTGAAGGAACAAGAGACCCAGTACTTC.

The rearrangement links TRBV5-1 to TRBJ2-1; 11 nucleotides align to TRBD2. The germline CDR1 and CDR2 sequences are SGHRS and YFSETQ. V was pared by 0 bases and J by 8 bases, with 7 bases of the junction left unmatched. The CDR3 has 16 amino acids. The CDR3 DNA sequence: TGCGCCAGCAGCTTGGGTACTAGCGGGAGTAGCGATGAGCAGTTCTTC. It codes for CASSLGTSGSSDEQFF.

V gene TRBV5-4 combines with J gene TRBJ2-2; 9 bases agree with TRBD1. V lost 0 bases and J lost 7; bases outside the gene matches: 4. Germline values: CDR1 SGHNT, CDR2 YYREEE (reference sequence). The CDR3 has 15 amino acids. CDR3 amino acids: CASSLEQGASGELFF. CDR3 coding DNA: TGTGCCAGCAGCTTGGAACAGGGGGCTAGCGGGGAGCTGTTTTTT.

The chain employs TRBV6-6 and TRBJ1-5, with TRBD1 matching 9 bases. The V gene's germline CDR1 is MNHNY and CDR2 SVGAGI (reference sequence). This CDR3 has 15 amino acids. Germline trimming cut 0 bases from V and 9 bases from J; bases unmatched to any gene: 6. In DNA, the CDR3 is TGTGCCAGCAGTTACTCGCCGGGACAGGGTACGCCCCAGCATTTT. It specifies CASSYSPGQGTPQHF.

This clone was detected once. V usage is TRBV6-6 and J usage is TRBJ1-3; maybe TRBD1 (5 bases). CDR1 is MNHNY and CDR2 is SVGAGI in the germline V gene (reference sequence). Trimming took off 11 bases at V and 4 bases at J, with 15 bases between the two ends. The CDR3 runs to 13 residues. This CDR3 reads CAASGAGGNTIYF. Written as DNA, the CDR3 is TGTGCCGCCAGTGGGGCGGGAGGAAACACCATATATTTT.

The chain joins TRBV27 to TRBJ2-2, with 12 bases fitting TRBD2. This CDR3 region has 17 residues. J gave up 4 bases and V 5 bases, and 8 bases lay outside the gene matches. Germline loops: CDR1 MNHEY, CDR2 SMNVEV (reference sequence). The chain's CDR3 is CASSRRLAGDLTGELFF. CDR3 DNA: TGTGCCAGCAGTCGTCGACTAGCGGGAGACCTCACCGGGGAGCTGTTTTTT.